This TCR beta chain comes out of a study of blood T cell repertoires in COVID-19. Looking at the study overall: Sites across the United States, Italy and Spain contributed samples from acute and convalescent COVID-19.

Cohorts were determined from participant-reported clinical history. As originally analysed: Reference gene primers were amplified, and this amplification served to estimate nucleated cell counts. Using immunoSEQ multiplex PCR, the repertoire was profiled, and TCRdb retains in-frame clones only, with some absent. From that table come the V and J calls and clone size; the DNA was used to work out D and trimming. The sample yields roughly 280,000 clones, roughly nine tenths seen once. Material: PBMCs or T cells enriched from blood (not recorded which). This clonotype was obtained from a woman younger than 30 who had recovered from COVID-19.

CDR3 protein: CASSEGTNTDTQYF. In DNA form, the CDR3 reads TGTGCCAGCAGTGAAGGGACAAACACAGATACGCAGTATTTT. The rearrangement uses TRBV2 and TRBJ2-3, with D maybe TRBD1 (5 bases). Deletions cut 1 base from V and 2 bases from J, with 7 bases between. This CDR3 has 14 amino acids. The germline CDR1 and CDR2 sequences are SNHLY and FYNNEI.